Each of the 3 T cell receptor beta chains below was sequenced from the same sample in a study of CD8 T cells in Susac syndrome. Reverse transcription used roughly 0.45 to 1 ug RNA and random hexamers. From the immunoSEQ multiplex PCR reads, TCRdb called clonotypes with MiXCR, one entry per CDR3 protein. The sample comprises hundreds of thousands of distinct CDR3 sequences, around 85% of which are singletons, and roughly 0.21% rests with the top ten. The sample was CD8+ T cells from PBMCs. The receptors derive from a human donor with multiple sclerosis.

J is TRBJ2-1 and V is TRBV4-2, with D perhaps TRBD2 (7 bases). The CDR3 length is 14 residues. The germline V and J ends were trimmed by 3 bases and 6 bases, with 12 bases remaining between them. CDR1 and CDR2 (germline): LGHNA, YNFKEQ. This CDR3 is CASSHHAGANEQFF. CDR3 nucleotides: TGTGCCAGCAGCCATCATGCGGGGGCCAATGAGCAGTTCTTC.

This rearrangement joins TRBV4-1 to TRBJ2-1; TRBD1 matches 7 bases. With 4 bases clipped from V and 4 bases from J, the junction kept 10 bases outside the gene matches. CDR1 is MGHRA, CDR2 YSYEKL, per germline. This CDR3 has 16 amino acids. CDR3: CASSPSGTEGYNEQFF. CDR3 nucleotide sequence: TGCGCCAGCAGCCCCTCCGGGACAGAGGGGTACAATGAGCAGTTCTTC.

The chain combines TRBV19 with TRBJ2-2, with D tentatively TRBD1 (6 bases). The CDR3 loop spans 15 amino acids. CDR1 is LNHDA, CDR2 SQIVND, per germline (reference sequence). Trimming pared 3 bases from V and 2 bases from J, leaving 10 bases between. For the CDR3, the DNA is TGTGCCAGTAGTATGACGGGACATAACACCGGGGAGCTGTTTTTT. Its protein product is CASSMTGHNTGELFF.